A single sample is the source of the 12 T cell receptor beta chains below, sequenced in a study of beta chain features in type 1 diabetes. Since all of the isolated RNA was reverse transcribed, expressed TCRB transcripts were what got sequenced. TCRdb keeps only in-frame clones here, not all; method: immunoSEQ multiplex PCR. This sample has 860,000 or so clones; 15% to 20% occur once, and the top ten carry about 0.02%. The sequenced material came from naive CD4+ T cells from blood. The receptors derive from a woman aged 18-35 years in good health.

This clone turned up a few times. J is TRBJ2-2 and V is TRBV5-1; tentatively, D is TRBD1 (5 bases). The V end was cut by 4 bases, the J end by 2 bases, with 15 bases between. Germline CDR1 reads SGHRS; CDR2 reads YFSETQ. The length of the CDR3 is 16 residues. CDR3 amino acids: CASSPQGTGNTGELFF. In nucleotides, the CDR3 is TGCGCCAGCAGCCCCCAGGGTACAGGCAACACCGGGGAGCTGTTTTTT.

The chain uses TRBV18 and TRBJ2-1; no clear D. The CDR3 has 13 amino acids. The V end lost 0 bases, the J end lost 8 bases, and 8 bases lay between the germline ends. Germline values: CDR1 KGHSH, CDR2 LQKENI. DNA of the CDR3: TGTGCCAGCTCACCACCTAGCCAGGATGAGCAGTTCTTC. It encodes CASSPPSQDEQFF.

The count of this clone is one. This chain joins TRBV12-2 and TRBJ2-7. TRBV12-2 is reported as a pseudogene. This CDR3 spans 13 amino acids. Here the CDR3 DNA reads TGTGCAAGTCGCTTAGTTTCCCCCTACGAGCAGTACTTC. Protein: CASRLVSPYEQYF.

V is TRBV7-9 and J is TRBJ2-3; a possible D gene is TRBD1 (6 bases). This CDR3 contains 15 residues. Germline lookup yields CDR1 SEHNR and CDR2 FQNEAQ (reference sequence). The V end lost 3 bases, the J end lost 2 bases, and 12 bases lay between the germline ends. CDR3 DNA sequence: TGTGCCAGCAGCTTTAGACAGGCTAACACAGATACGCAGTATTTT. Its protein product is CASSFRQANTDTQYF.

This clone has just one count. The chain is built from TRBV28 and TRBJ2-2; no definite D call. CDR1 and CDR2 (germline): MDHEN, SYDVKM. This CDR3 comprises 13 residues. Trimming took off 2 bases at V and 6 bases at J, with 7 bases between the two ends. CDR3 in amino acids: CASSLIKPGELFF. The CDR3 nucleotides are TGTGCCAGCAGTTTAATAAAGCCCGGGGAGCTGTTTTTT. The whole variable domain, filled in from reference TRBV28 and TRBJ2-2, reads DVKVTQSSRYLVKRTGEKVFLECVQDMDHENMFWYRQDPGLGLRLIYFSYDVKMKEKGDIPEGYSVSREKKERFSLILESASTNQTSMYLCASSLIKPGELFFGEGSRLTVL.

The V and J genes are TRBV5-4 and TRBJ2-5, with D possibly matching TRBD2 (5 bases). The CDR3 spans 15 residues. Trimming took 1 base from V and 2 from J, leaving 12 bases between them. Germline CDR1 is SGHNT and CDR2 is YYREEE (reference sequence). The CDR3 reads CASSLSPGLQETQYF. CDR3 coding DNA: TGTGCCAGCAGCTTGAGTCCCGGACTGCAAGAGACCCAGTACTTC.

This clone has a handful of counts. V is TRBV7-2 and J is TRBJ2-1; tentatively, D is TRBD2 (5 bases). In germline, CDR1 is SGHTA, CDR2 FQGNSA. The CDR3 extends over 17 amino acids. V was pared by 2 bases and J by 4 bases, with 18 bases between. CDR3 amino acids: CASSLRASREWYNEQFF. The CDR3 DNA follows: TGTGCCAGCAGCTTACGTGCCTCGAGGGAGTGGTACAATGAGCAGTTCTTC.

The rearrangement links TRBV25-1 to TRBJ2-1; 7 bases line up with TRBD2. The CDR3 contains 15 residues. Germline CDR1 is MGHDK and CDR2 is SYGVNS. Unmatched junction bases numbered 2, after V lost 1 base and J lost 2 bases. The CDR3 DNA reads as TGTGCCAGCAGTGAATTCGGGAGGACCTACAATGAGCAGTTCTTC. Its translation is CASSEFGRTYNEQFF. The full variable domain, rest sourced from reference TRBV25-1 and TRBJ2-1, is EADIYQTPRYLVIGTGKKITLECSQTMGHDKMYWYQQDPGMELHLIHYSYGVNSTEKGDLSSESTVSRIRTEHFPLTLESARPSHTSQYLCASSEFGRTYNEQFFGPGTRLTVL.

The chain carries TRBV19 and TRBJ2-3, with TRBD2 as a possible D gene (6 bases). The germline CDR1 and CDR2 sequences are LNHDA and SQIVND (reference sequence). The V end lost 0 bases, the J end lost 2 bases, and 15 bases lay between the germline ends. The CDR3 runs to 17 residues. CDR3 residues: CASSIEPSLAVTDTQYF. CDR3 nucleotide sequence: TGTGCCAGTAGTATAGAACCGTCGTTAGCGGTCACAGATACGCAGTATTTT.

In its sample, this clone was seen a few times. The chain links TRBV18 to TRBJ1-5, with D possibly TRBD1 on 5 matching bases. The CDR3 contains 14 residues. V was clipped by 3 bases and J by 6 bases, with 12 bases between them. Germline values: CDR1 KGHSH, CDR2 LQKENI. The CDR3 loop reads CASSPGTESQPQHF. For the CDR3, the DNA is TGTGCCAGCTCACCCGGGACTGAGAGTCAGCCCCAGCATTTT.

This clone was observed a few times. CDR3 in amino acids: CASSRRGGGNEQYF. The CDR3 DNA sequence: TGTGCCAGCAGCCGCCGGGGCGGGGGAAACGAGCAGTACTTC. This chain joins TRBV5-4 and TRBJ2-7, with 7 bases that match TRBD2. Germline CDR1 SGHNT, CDR2 YYREEE (reference sequence). Losses at the gene ends were 4 bases for V and 5 bases for J; bases not matched to a gene: 9. The CDR3 spans 14 residues. Variable domain in full (rest from reference TRBV5-4 and TRBJ2-7): ETGVTQSPTHLIKTRGQQVTLRCSSQSGHNTVSWYQQALGQGPQFIFQYYREEENGRGNFPPRFSGLQFPNYSSELNVNALELDDSALYLCASSRRGGGNEQYFGPGTRLTVT.

This clone was seen only a few times. The chain carries TRBV7-9 and TRBJ2-5, with D hard to call. The V gene lost 1 base and the J gene lost 1 base, with 10 bases spanning the gap. CDR1 and CDR2 (germline): SEHNR, FQNEAQ (reference sequence). There are 15 residues in the CDR3. The chain's CDR3 is CASSLDRTSQETQYF. CDR3 sequence (DNA): TGTGCCAGCAGCTTAGATCGGACCTCCCAAGAGACCCAGTACTTC.